Following are 16 T cell receptor beta chains from one sample sequenced in a study of post-analysis software for immune sequencing data. Findings and limits, study-wide: Controls showed lower frequencies than patients for several TRBV segments, and TRBV5-6, TRBV5-1 and TRBV20-1 were among these.

These receptors' targets are unknown. Sequencing libraries made from TCR beta cDNA carried unique molecular identifiers. TCRdb called the PCR reads again in MiXCR, with one record for every CDR3 protein. The sample lists hundreds of thousands of distinct CDR3 sequences; approximately 50% were seen once. The source material was blood. Receptor source: a girl aged 5-17 years with multiple sclerosis.

The V and J genes are TRBV29-1 and TRBJ2-3; D possibly uses TRBD1 or TRBD2 (6 bases each). Germline lookup yields CDR1 SQVTM and CDR2 ANQGSEA. The CDR3 is 15 amino acids. V was pared by 7 bases and J by 3 bases, with 20 bases between. CDR3 protein: CSADPGGLRTDTQYF. Written as DNA, the CDR3 is TGCAGCGCCGACCCCGGGGGCTTACGGACAGATACGCAGTATTTT.

This clonotype occurred a few times. The CDR3 here is CASSQTRETVGISYEQYF. Here the CDR3 DNA reads TGCGCCAGCAGCCAAACCCGTGAGACAGTGGGGATTAGCTACGAGCAGTACTTC. V and J are TRBV4-1 and TRBJ2-7, with a tentative D call TRBD1 (5 bases). CDR3 length equals 18 residues. V shed 2 bases and J shed 3 bases, with 23 bases lying between them. Germline CDR1 is MGHRA and CDR2 is YSYEKL.

This clonotype showed up just a few times. J is TRBJ1-2 and V is TRBV29-1; weak D call: TRBD1 (6 bases). There are 13 residues in the CDR3. Germline lookup yields CDR1 SQVTM and CDR2 ANQGSEA. Deletions cut 7 bases from V and 0 bases from J, with 12 bases between. This chain's CDR3 is CSAATGSNYGYTF. The CDR3 nucleotides read TGCAGCGCCGCGACAGGTTCTAACTATGGCTACACCTTC.

The chain has TRBV5-1 and TRBJ2-1, with 12 nucleotides matching TRBD2. V lost 1 base, J lost 5 bases, and 7 bases stayed unmatched. The length of the CDR3 is 17 residues. Germline V gene lookup returns CDR1 SGHRS and CDR2 YFSETQ. DNA of the CDR3: TGCGCCAGCAGCTTGCCCTGGCTAGCGGGGGGGAACAATGAGCAGTTCTTC. Translated, it gives CASSLPWLAGGNNEQFF.

The chain carries TRBV12-3 or TRBV12-4 and TRBJ2-4; 7 positions agree with TRBD1. The end of the DNA is better explained by TRBJ2-7, so the J call may be wrong. This CDR3 spans 14 amino acids. The CDR3 sequence is CASSFKGASHEQYF. In nucleotides, the CDR3 is TGTGCCAGCAGTTTTAAGGGGGCATCACACGAGCAGTACTTC.

The rearrangement links TRBV7-2 to TRBJ2-1, with D maybe TRBD2 (6 bases). V was clipped by 0 bases and J by 10 bases, with 16 bases between them. There are 15 residues in the CDR3. In germline, CDR1 is SGHTA, CDR2 FQGNSA. Written as DNA, the CDR3 is TGTGCCAGCAGCTTAGCGGGGGGACTTCCGAGGGAGCAGTTCTTC. It translates to CASSLAGGLPREQFF.

The genes are TRBV11-2 and TRBJ2-1, with unresolved D. The germline V gene has CDR1 SGHAT and CDR2 FQNNGV. V dropped 1 base and J dropped 12 bases, with 7 bases sitting between them. The CDR3 has 11 residues. CDR3 amino acids: CASSLGQRQFF. The CDR3 DNA reads TGTGCCAGCAGCTTAGGCCAGAGGCAGTTCTTC.

The chain is built from TRBV15 and TRBJ2-7, with D hard to call. CDR1 is LNHNV and CDR2 is YYDKDF in the germline V gene (reference sequence). Trimming removed 0 bases from V and 0 bases from J, with 12 bases in between. The CDR3 has 16 amino acids. The CDR3 DNA reads as TGTGCCACCAGCAGAGATCGGGCGAGGAGCTCCTACGAGCAGTACTTC. This sequence encodes CATSRDRARSSYEQYF. Looking up the rest from reference TRBV15 and TRBJ2-7 gives the full variable domain: DAMVIQNPRYQVTQFGKPVTLSCSQTLNHNVMYWYQQKSSQAPKLLFHYYDKDFNNEADTPDNFQSRRPNTSFCFLDIRSPGLGDTAMYLCATSRDRARSSYEQYFGPGTRLTVT.

This clonotype was recorded only once. The chain carries TRBV20-1 and TRBJ2-7, with 9 bases aligning to TRBD2. Near its end, the DNA agrees better with TRBJ2-1, so the J call may be wrong. The germline gives CDR1 DFQATT, CDR2 SNEGSKA (reference sequence). The CDR3 length is 17 residues. CDR3 bases: TGCAGTGCTAGAGATGTGCTAGCGGGGAACTACATAAATGAGCAGTTCTTC. This sequence encodes CSARDVLAGNYINEQFF.

This clonotype was seen only a few times. The J gene is TRBJ2-2, the V gene TRBV29-1; tentative D call: TRBD1 (6 bases). Trimming removed 5 bases at V and 0 bases at J, with 16 bases between. Per the germline V gene, CDR1 is SQVTM and CDR2 is ANQGSEA. The CDR3 loop spans 16 amino acids. For the CDR3, the DNA is TGCAGCGTTTCGCCGGGAAGGACAGCGAACACCGGGGAGCTGTTTTTT. Amino acids: CSVSPGRTANTGELFF.

The chain uses TRBV20-1 and TRBJ1-2; D is undetermined. The CDR3 length is 14 residues. Germline-derived CDR1 and CDR2 are DFQATT and SNEGSKA (reference sequence). V lost 5 bases to trimming and J lost 3 bases, with 16 bases between them. CDR3 loop: CSAQKGPADYGYTF. The CDR3 region has the DNA TGCAGTGCTCAAAAGGGCCCGGCGGACTATGGCTACACCTTC.

This chain joins TRBV12-3 or TRBV12-4 and TRBJ2-6; D uncertain. CDR3 length: 14 amino acids. Trimming pared 5 bases from V and 2 bases from J, leaving 7 bases between. CDR3 sequence (DNA): TGTGCCAGCAGTCGGGCGCCTGGGGCCAACGTCCTGACTTTC. Translated: CASSRAPGANVLTF.

The chain employs TRBV21-1 and TRBJ2-1; whether TRBD1, the table's D call, matches the DNA was not checked. TRBV21-1 is annotated as a pseudogene. This CDR3 spans 16 amino acids. The CDR3 DNA reads TGTGCCAGCAGGCCGGGTGGGGCGGGATCGGAAAATGAGCAGTTCTTC. Translating it yields CASRPGGAGSENEQFF.

This clonotype was seen many times. The chain has TRBV5-1 and TRBJ2-7; 7 bases agree with TRBD1. This CDR3 has 14 residues. V lost 5 bases and J lost 4; bases outside the gene matches: 9. The germline CDR1 and CDR2 sequences are SGHRS and YFSETQ. In DNA form, the CDR3 reads TGCGCCAGCAGTCACCGGGACAGAGGGTACGAGCAGTACTTC. Translation: CASSHRDRGYEQYF.

This clonotype was counted between two and nine times. The V gene is TRBV7-3, the J gene TRBJ2-6; D is ambiguous. The CDR3 is 15 amino acids. Trimming left V 6 bases short and J 0 bases short, with 9 bases between. Germline CDR1 reads SGHTA; CDR2 reads FQGTGA. The CDR3: CASSPFDSGANVLTF. In DNA form, the CDR3 reads TGTGCCAGCAGTCCGTTTGACTCTGGGGCCAACGTCCTGACTTTC. Complete variable domain (other parts from reference TRBV7-3 and TRBJ2-6): GAGVSQTPSNKVTEKGKYVELRCDPISGHTALYWYRQSLGQGPEFLIYFQGTGAADDSGLPNDRFFAVRPEGSVSTLKIQRTERGDSAVYLCASSPFDSGANVLTFGAGSRLTVL.

In this sample, this clonotype turned up a few times. The chain has TRBV4-1 and TRBJ1-2, with D perhaps matching TRBD1 (6 bases). Germline values: CDR1 MGHRA, CDR2 YSYEKL. Between the trimmed V and J ends, which lost 1 base and 5 bases, there was a span of 14 bases. The CDR3 extends over 15 amino acids. The CDR3 region has the DNA TGCGCCAGCAGCCAAGTCATCGGGGGCGGGTATGGCTACACCTTC. It specifies CASSQVIGGGYGYTF.